This record looks at one T cell receptor beta chain sequence and its context. What it recognizes is unknown. At deep level, the assay was performed. Clones were read by immunoSEQ multiplex PCR, and TCRdb kept only the in-frame ones, dropping some. The table lists 2,500,000 or so clones, about 90% of them singletons. The entry originates in a study of shared clonotypes between healthy human individuals. CDR1 MDHEN and CDR2 SYDVKM come from the germline V gene. The CDR3 runs 16 residues. The V end was cut by 3 bases, the J end by 3 bases, with 15 bases between. General study points: Genetic and exposure-history diversity was limited by the few donors. The study found lower generation probabilities in non-shared clonotypes than in those shared by all four donors. For sorted subsets, rarefaction showed incomplete sequencing despite large depth.

The chain recombines TRBV28 with TRBJ1-5; no firm D call. The origin of this receptor is a man aged 18 to 30 in good health. Some clones in this sample may be carry-over from other donors' samples. Sequenced: naive CD4+ T cells from PBMCs. Noted subset: CD45RA+ positively selected. DNA of the CDR3: TGTGCCAGCAGTTTTTCAGCGGGAACGGTCAATCAGCCCCAGCATTTT. Translated: CASSFSAGTVNQPQHF.